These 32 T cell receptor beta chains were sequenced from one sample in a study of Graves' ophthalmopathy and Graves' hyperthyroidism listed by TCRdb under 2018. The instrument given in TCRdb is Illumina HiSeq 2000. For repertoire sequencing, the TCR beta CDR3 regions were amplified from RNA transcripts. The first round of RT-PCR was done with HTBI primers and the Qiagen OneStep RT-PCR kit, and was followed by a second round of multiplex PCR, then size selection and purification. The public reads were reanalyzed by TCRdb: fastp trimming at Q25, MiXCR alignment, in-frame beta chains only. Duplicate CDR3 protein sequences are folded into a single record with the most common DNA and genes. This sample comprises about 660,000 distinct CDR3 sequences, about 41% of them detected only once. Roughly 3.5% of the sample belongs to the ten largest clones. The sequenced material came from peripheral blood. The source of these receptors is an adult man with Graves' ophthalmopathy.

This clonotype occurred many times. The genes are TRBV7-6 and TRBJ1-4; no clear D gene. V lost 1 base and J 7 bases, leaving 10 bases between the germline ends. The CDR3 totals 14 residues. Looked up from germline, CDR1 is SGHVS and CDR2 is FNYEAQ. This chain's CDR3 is CASSLGSMGEKLFF. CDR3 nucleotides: TGTGCCAGCAGCTTAGGGTCAATGGGTGAAAAACTGTTTTTT.

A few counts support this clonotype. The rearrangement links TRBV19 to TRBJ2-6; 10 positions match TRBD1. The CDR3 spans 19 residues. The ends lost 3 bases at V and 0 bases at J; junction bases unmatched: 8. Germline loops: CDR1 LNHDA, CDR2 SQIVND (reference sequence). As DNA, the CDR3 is TGTGCCAGTAGTATGCCGGGACAGGGGACTCTCTCTGGGGCCAACGTCCTGACTTTC. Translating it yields CASSMPGQGTLSGANVLTF.

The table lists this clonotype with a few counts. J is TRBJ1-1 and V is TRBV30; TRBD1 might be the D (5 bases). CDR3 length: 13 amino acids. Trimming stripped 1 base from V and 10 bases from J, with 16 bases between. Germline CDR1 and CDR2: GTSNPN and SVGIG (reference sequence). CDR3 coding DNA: TGTGCCTGGAGTGGCACCGGGACTACCTCAGCTTTCTTT. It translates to CAWSGTGTTSAFF. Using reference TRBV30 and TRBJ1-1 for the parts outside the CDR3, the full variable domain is SQTIHQWPATLVQPVGSPLSLECTVEGTSNPNLYWYRQAAGRGLQLLFYSVGIGQISSEVPQNLSASRPQDRQFILSSKKLLLSDSGFYLCAWSGTGTTSAFFGQGTRLTVV.

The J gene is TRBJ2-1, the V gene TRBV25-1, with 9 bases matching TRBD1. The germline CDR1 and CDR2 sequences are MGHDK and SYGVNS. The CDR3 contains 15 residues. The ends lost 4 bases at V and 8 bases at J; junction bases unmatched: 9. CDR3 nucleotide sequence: TGTGCCAGCAGTGTAACAGGGGGCGCGTGGGATGAGCAGTTCTTC. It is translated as CASSVTGGAWDEQFF.

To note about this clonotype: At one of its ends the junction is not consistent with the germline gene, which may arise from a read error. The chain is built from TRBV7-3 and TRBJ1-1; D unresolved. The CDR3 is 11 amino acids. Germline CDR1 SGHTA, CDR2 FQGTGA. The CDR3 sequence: CASTRYTEALF. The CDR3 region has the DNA TGTGCCAGCACCCGGTATACTGAAGCTCTCTTT.

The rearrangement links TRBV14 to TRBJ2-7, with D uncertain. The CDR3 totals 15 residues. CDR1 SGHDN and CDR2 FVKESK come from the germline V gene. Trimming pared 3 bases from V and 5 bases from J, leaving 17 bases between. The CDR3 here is CASSHLHPGPDEQYF. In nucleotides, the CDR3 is TGTGCCAGCAGCCACCTCCATCCTGGTCCTGACGAGCAGTACTTC.

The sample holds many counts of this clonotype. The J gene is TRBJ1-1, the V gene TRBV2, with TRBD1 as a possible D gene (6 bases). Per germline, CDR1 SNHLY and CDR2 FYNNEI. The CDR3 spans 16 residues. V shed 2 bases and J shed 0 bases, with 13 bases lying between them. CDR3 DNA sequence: TGTGCCAGCAGTGAACGGGACATGAGGATGAACACTGAAGCTTTCTTT. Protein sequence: CASSERDMRMNTEAFF. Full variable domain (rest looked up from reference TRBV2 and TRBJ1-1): EPEVTQTPSHQVTQMGQEVILRCVPISNHLYFYWYRQILGQKVEFLVSFYNNEISEKSEIFDDQFSVERPDGSNFTLKIRSTKLEDSAMYFCASSERDMRMNTEAFFGQGTRLTVV.

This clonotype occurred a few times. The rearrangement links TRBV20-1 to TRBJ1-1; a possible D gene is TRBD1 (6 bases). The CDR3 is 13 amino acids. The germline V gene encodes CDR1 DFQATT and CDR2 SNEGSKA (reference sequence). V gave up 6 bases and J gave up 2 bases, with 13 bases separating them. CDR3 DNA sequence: TGCAGTGCCCAGATACAGGGAAACACTGAAGCTTTCTTT. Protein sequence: CSAQIQGNTEAFF.

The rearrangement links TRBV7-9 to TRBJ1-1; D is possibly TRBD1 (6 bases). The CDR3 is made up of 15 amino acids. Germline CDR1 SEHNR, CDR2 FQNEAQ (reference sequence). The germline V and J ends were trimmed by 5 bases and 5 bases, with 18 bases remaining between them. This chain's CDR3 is CASSPGESTATEAFF. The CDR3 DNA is TGTGCCAGCAGCCCAGGGGAGTCCACCGCTACTGAAGCTTTCTTT.

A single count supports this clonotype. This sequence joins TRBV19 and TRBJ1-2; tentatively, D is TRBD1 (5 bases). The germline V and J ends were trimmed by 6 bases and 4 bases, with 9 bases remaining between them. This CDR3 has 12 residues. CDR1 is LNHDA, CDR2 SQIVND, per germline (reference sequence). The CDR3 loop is CASRRDPYGYTF. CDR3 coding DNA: TGTGCCAGTAGACGGGACCCCTATGGCTACACCTTC.

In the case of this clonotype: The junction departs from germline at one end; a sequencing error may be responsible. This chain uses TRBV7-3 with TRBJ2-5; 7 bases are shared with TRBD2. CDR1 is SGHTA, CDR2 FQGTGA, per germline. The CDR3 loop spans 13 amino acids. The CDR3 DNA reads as TGTGCCAGCAGCAGCTCCGGGAGGTACAATGAGCAGTTC. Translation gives CASSSSGRYNEQF.

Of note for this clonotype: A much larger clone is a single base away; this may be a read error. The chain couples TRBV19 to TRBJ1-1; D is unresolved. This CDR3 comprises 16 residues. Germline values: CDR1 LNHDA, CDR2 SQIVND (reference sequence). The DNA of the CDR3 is TGTGCCAATAGTTCCTCGGTGGGGAGAGGGAACACTGAAGCTTTCTTT. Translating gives CANSSSVGRGNTEAFF.

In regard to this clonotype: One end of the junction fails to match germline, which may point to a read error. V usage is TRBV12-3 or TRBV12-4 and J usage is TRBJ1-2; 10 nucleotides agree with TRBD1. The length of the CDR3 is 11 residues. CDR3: CASSLGTGDTF. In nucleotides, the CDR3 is TGTGCCAGCAGCTTAGGGACAGGGGACACCTTC.

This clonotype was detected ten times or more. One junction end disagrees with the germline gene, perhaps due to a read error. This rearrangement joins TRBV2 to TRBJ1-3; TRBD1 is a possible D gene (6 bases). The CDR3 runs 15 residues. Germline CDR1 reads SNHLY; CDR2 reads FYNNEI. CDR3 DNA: TGTGCCAGCAGTAACCCAGGGGACTCTAGAAACACCATATATTTT. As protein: CASSNPGDSRNTIYF.

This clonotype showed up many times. CDR3: CASSWGGTYEQYF. CDR3 nucleotides: TGTGCCAGCAGCTGGGGGGGGACCTACGAGCAGTACTTC. The chain links TRBV7-9 to TRBJ2-7; 7 nucleotides match TRBD2. The J segment lost 2 bases and the V segment lost 4 bases, leaving 2 bases of the junction unmatched. The CDR3 totals 13 residues. Germline V lookup: CDR1 SEHNR, CDR2 FQNEAQ (reference sequence).

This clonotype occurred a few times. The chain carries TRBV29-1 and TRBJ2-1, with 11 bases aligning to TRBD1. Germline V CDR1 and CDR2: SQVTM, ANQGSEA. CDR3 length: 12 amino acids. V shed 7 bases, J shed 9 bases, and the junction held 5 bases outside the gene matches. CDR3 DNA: TGCAGCGCAAGGACAGGGGGCAGTGAGCAGTTCTTC. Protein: CSARTGGSEQFF.

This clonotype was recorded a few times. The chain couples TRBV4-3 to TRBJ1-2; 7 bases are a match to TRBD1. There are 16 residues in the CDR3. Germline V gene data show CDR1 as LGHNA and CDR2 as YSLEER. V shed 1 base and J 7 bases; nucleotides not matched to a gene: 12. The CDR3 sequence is CASSQAPYDRALGYTF. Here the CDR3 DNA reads TGCGCCAGCAGCCAAGCCCCCTATGACAGGGCGCTTGGCTACACCTTC.

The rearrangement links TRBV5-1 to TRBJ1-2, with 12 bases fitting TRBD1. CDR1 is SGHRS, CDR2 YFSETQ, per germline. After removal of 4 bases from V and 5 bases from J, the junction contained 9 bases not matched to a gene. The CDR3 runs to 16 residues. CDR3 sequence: CASSAGQGAAGYGYTF. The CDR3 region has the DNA TGCGCCAGCAGCGCGGGACAGGGGGCGGCTGGGTATGGCTACACCTTC.

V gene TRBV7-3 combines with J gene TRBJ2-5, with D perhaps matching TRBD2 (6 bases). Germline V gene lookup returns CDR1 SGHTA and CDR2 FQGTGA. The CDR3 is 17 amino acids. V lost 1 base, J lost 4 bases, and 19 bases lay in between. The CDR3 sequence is CASSLRSVGTDRETQYF. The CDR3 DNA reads TGTGCCAGCAGCTTAAGGAGCGTGGGGACTGACCGAGAGACCCAGTACTTC.

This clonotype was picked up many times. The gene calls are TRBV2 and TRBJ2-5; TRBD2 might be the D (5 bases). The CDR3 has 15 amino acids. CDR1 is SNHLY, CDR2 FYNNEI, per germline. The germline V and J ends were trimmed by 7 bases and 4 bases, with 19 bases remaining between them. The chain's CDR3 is CASNRKGLAGETQYF. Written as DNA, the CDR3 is TGTGCCAGCAATCGAAAAGGGCTAGCAGGAGAGACCCAGTACTTC.

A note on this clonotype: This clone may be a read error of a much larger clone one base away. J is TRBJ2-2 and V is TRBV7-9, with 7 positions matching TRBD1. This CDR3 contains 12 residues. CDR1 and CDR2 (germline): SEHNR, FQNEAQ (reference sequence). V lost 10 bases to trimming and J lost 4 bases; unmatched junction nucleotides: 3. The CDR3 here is CATRGSTGELFF. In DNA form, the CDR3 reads TGTGCCACCAGGGGGAGCACCGGGGAGCTGTTTTTT.

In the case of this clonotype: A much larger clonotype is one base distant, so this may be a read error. The CDR3 DNA follows: TGTCCCACCTCGGGACAGGGCTTCACCGGGGAGCTGTTTTTT. This gives the protein CPTSGQGFTGELFF. The chain recombines TRBV2 with TRBJ2-2, with 9 bases aligning to TRBD1. Germline V gene data show CDR1 as SNHLY and CDR2 as FYNNEI. The CDR3 has 14 amino acids.

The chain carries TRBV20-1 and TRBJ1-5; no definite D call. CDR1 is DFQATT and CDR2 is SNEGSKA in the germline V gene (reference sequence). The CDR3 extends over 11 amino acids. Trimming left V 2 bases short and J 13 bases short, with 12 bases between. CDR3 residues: CSARQDSNQHF. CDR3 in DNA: TGCAGTGCTAGACAAGATAGCAATCAGCATTTT.

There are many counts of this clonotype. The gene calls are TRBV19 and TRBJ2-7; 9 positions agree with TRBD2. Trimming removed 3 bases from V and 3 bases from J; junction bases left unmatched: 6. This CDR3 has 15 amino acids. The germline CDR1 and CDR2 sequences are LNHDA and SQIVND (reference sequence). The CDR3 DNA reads TGTGCCAGTAGTATCGTAGCTAGCGGGATCTACGAGCAGTACTTC. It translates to CASSIVASGIYEQYF.

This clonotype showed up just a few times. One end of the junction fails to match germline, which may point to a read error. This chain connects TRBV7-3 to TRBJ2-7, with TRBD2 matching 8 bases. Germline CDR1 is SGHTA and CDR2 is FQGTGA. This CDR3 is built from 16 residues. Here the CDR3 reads CASSQSSGGSSYEQYF. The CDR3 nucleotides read TGCGCCAGCAGCCAATCCTCGGGAGGGTCCTCCTACGAGCAGTACTTC.

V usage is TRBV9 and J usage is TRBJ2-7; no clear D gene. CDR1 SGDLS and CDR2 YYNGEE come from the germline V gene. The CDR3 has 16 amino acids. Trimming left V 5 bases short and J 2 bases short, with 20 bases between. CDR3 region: CASSYSKPGWAYEQYF. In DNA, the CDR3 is TGTGCCAGCAGTTACTCGAAGCCAGGATGGGCCTACGAGCAGTACTTC.

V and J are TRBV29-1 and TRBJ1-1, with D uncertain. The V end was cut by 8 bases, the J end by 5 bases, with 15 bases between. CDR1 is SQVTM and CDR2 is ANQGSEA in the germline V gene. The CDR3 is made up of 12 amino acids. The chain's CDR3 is CSSPRLGTEAFF. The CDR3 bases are TGCAGCAGCCCTCGCTTGGGAACTGAAGCTTTCTTT.

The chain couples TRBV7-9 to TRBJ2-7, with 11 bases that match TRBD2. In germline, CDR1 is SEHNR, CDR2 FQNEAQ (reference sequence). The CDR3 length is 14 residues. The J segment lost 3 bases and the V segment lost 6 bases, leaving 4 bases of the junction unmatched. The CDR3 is CASRPLAGVYEQYF. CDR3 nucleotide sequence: TGTGCCAGCAGACCACTAGCGGGGGTCTACGAGCAGTACTTC.

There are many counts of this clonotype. CDR3 protein: CASSEFVPNSGNTIYF. For the CDR3, the DNA is TGTGCCAGCAGTGAATTCGTACCCAACTCTGGAAACACCATATATTTT. This rearrangement joins TRBV25-1 to TRBJ1-3; no clear D gene. Between the trimmed V and J ends, which lost 1 base and 0 bases, there was a span of 10 bases. The germline V gene encodes CDR1 MGHDK and CDR2 SYGVNS. The length of the CDR3 is 16 residues.

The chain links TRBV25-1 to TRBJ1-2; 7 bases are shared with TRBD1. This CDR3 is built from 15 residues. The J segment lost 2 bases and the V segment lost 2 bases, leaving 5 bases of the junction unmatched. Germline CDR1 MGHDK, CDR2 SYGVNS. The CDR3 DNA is TGTGCCAGCAGTGAACGGGGGACAGCAAACTATGGCTACACCTTC. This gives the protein CASSERGTANYGYTF.

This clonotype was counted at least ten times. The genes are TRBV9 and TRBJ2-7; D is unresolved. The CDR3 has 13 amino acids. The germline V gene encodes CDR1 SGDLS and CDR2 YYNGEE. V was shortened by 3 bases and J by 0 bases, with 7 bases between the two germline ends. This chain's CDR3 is CASSAPGSYEQYF. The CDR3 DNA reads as TGTGCCAGCAGCGCACCAGGCTCCTACGAGCAGTACTTC.

The CDR3 reads CSGQWYYQEQYF. CDR3 nucleotide sequence: TGCAGCGGCCAGTGGTACTACCAAGAGCAGTACTTC. The rearrangement links TRBV29-1 to TRBJ2-7; unclear D gene. Germline loops: CDR1 SQVTM, CDR2 ANQGSEA. Trimming took off 7 bases at V and 7 bases at J, with 17 bases between the two ends. The CDR3 is made up of 12 amino acids.